This T cell receptor beta chain was found in a study of identifying expanded T cells in peripheral blood. Healthy donors had no documented immune events, such as infections, while sampled. Details on this clone: Its specificity is not known.

The repertoire was sequenced with immunoSEQ multiplex PCR; TCRdb's copy has only in-frame clones and lacks some. The sample shows 85,000 to 100,000 clones, about 91% of them seen only once. Study outcomes and limitations: Variance in clone template counts between approximately two-week samples significantly increased with total template count across all healthy donors. Technical replicates showed about 1.1 changed clones; around 2 weeks around 15; four weeks 19.

The origin of this receptor is a person aged 18 to 70 in good health. The sequencing sample was made of blood.

The CDR3 protein is CASSFKNLGYGYTF. In DNA, the CDR3 is TGTGCCAGCAGTTTCAAGAATTTAGGGTATGGCTACACCTTC. V gene TRBV27 combines with J gene TRBJ1-2; D is unclear. This CDR3 spans 14 amino acids. V was trimmed by 3 bases and J by 5 bases, leaving 13 bases between them. Germline V gene sequence: CDR1 MNHEY, CDR2 SMNVEV (reference sequence).